This is a list of T cell receptor beta chains from one sample in a study of monozygotic twins with inflammatory bowel disease. TCRdb re-called the 5' RACE reads and gives one entry per CDR3 protein, without DNA. This repertoire comprises 200,000 to 250,000 distinct CDR3 sequences; its ten largest clones make up around 7.7%. The source material was blood. Receptors were obtained from a human donor with ulcerative colitis or Crohn's disease, or a healthy co-twin of an affected twin (not recorded which). Each CDR3 is given with its conserved first and last residue. The order of the fields is V gene, J gene, CDR3 protein.

TRBV28	TRBJ2-2	CASSSSGGSGELFF
TRBV9	TRBJ2-5	CASSLSTSIPETQYF
TRBV4-2	TRBJ2-3	CASSTSETDTQYF
TRBV4-3	TRBJ2-1	CASSQEDGSNYNEQFF
TRBV2	TRBJ2-1	CAGGLAGDHEQFF
TRBV12-3/TRBV12-4	TRBJ1-4	CASRRQGRNEKLFF
TRBV29-1	TRBJ1-1	CSVEGRNANTEAFF
TRBV19	TRBJ1-1	CASSIHRDRGQNTEAFF
TRBV7-9	TRBJ2-7	CASSLRTYEQYF
TRBV7-2	TRBJ2-1	CASSLRGSNEQFF
TRBV12-3/TRBV12-4	TRBJ1-1	CASSYRGLNTEAFF
TRBV19	TRBJ1-1	CASSRQQGLNTEAFF
TRBV2	TRBJ2-1	CASRGGTGANEQFF
TRBV6-1	TRBJ2-1	CASSPSMGLAGYNEQFF
TRBV27	TRBJ2-5	CASSLSGVETQYF
TRBV6-5	TRBJ1-4	CASSYSGTTGKLFF
TRBV7-6	TRBJ2-3	CASSLSSGQRSLRTDTQYF
TRBV14	TRBJ2-1	CASSRTSGPYNEQFF
TRBV20-1	TRBJ2-4	CSATGTGNIQYF
TRBV19	TRBJ2-1	CASRGGVLYNEQFF
TRBV19	TRBJ1-1	CASSIGTSYGAEAFF
TRBV7-6	TRBJ2-5	CASSSVASGTSTQETQYF
TRBV5-1	TRBJ2-3	CASSTGQGGTDTQYF
TRBV7-9	TRBJ2-4	CASSLSQGIQYF